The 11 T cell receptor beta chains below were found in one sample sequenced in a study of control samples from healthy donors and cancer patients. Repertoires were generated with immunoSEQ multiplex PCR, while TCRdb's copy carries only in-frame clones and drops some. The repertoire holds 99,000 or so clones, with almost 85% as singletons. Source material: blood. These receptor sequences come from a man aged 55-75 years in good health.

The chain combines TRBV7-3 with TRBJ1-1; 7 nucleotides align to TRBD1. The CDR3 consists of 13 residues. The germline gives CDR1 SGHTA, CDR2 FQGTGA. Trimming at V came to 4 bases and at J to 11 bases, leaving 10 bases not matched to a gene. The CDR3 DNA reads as TGTGCCAGCAGCTCCTTCGACAGGGCGAGGGCTTTCTTT. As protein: CASSSFDRARAFF.

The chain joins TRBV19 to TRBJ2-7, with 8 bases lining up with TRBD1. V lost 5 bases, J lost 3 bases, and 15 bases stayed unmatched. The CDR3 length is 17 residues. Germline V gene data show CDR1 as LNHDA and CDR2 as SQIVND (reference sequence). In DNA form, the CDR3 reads TGTGCCAGTAGTCCAAGCCCCGCCCGGGACAGGAGCTACGAGCAGTACTTC. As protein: CASSPSPARDRSYEQYF.

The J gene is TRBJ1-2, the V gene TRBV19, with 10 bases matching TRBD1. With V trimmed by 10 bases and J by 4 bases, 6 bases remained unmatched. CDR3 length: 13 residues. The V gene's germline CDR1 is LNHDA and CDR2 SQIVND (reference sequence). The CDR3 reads CATRQGASYGYTF. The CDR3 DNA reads TGTGCCACTAGACAGGGGGCTAGCTATGGCTACACCTTC.

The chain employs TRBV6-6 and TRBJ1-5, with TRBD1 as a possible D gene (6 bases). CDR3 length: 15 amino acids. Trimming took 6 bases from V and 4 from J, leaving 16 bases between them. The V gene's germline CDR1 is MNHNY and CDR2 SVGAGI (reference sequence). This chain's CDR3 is CASSPGGLLNQPQHF. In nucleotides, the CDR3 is TGTGCCAGCAGCCCGGGGGGGCTTTTGAATCAGCCCCAGCATTTT.

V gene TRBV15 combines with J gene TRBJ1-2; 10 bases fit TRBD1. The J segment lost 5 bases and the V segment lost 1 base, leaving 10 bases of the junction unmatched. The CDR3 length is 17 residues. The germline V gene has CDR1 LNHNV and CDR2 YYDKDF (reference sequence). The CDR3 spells CATSRGGTGADFYGYTF. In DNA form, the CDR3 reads TGTGCCACCAGCAGAGGTGGGACAGGGGCCGACTTTTATGGCTACACCTTC.

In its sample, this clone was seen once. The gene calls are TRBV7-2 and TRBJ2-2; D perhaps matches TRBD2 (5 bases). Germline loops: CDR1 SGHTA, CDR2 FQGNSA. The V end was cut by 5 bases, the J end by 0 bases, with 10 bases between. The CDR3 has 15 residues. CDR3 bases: TGTGCCAGCAGCAAAGGACTGACGAACACCGGGGAGCTGTTTTTT. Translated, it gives CASSKGLTNTGELFF.

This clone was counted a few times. CDR3 in amino acids: CASSQDGTYNEQFF. CDR3 nucleotide sequence: TGCGCCAGCAGCCAAGACGGGACCTACAATGAGCAGTTCTTC. V usage is TRBV4-1 and J usage is TRBJ2-1, with D perhaps TRBD2 (5 bases). With 0 bases removed from V and 2 bases from J, the gap between germline ends came to 5 bases. This CDR3 has 14 residues. Germline assignment: CDR1 MGHRA and CDR2 YSYEKL.

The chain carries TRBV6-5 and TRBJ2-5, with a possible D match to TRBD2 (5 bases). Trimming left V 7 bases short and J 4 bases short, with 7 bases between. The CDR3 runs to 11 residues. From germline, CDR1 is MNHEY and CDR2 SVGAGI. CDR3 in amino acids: CASNGLETQYF. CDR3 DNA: TGTGCCAGCAACGGACTAGAGACCCAGTACTTC.

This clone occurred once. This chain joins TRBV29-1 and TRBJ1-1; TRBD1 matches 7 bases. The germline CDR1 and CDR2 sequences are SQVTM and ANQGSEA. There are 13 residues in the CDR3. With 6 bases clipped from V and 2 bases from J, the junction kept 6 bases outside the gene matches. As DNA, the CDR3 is TGCAGCGTCTTCCGACAGGGAAACACTGAAGCTTTCTTT. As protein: CSVFRQGNTEAFF. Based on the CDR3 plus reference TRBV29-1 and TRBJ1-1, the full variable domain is SAVISQKPSRDICQRGTSLTIQCQVDSQVTMMFWYRQQPGQSLTLIATANQGSEATYESGFVIDKFPISRPNLTFSTLTVSNMSPEDSSIYLCSVFRQGNTEAFFGQGTRLTVV.

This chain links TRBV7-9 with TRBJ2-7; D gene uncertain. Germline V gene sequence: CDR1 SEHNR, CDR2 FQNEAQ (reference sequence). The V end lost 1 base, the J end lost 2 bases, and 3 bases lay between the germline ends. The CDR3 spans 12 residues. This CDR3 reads CASSLVTYEQYF. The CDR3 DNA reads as TGTGCCAGCAGCTTAGTAACCTACGAGCAGTACTTC.

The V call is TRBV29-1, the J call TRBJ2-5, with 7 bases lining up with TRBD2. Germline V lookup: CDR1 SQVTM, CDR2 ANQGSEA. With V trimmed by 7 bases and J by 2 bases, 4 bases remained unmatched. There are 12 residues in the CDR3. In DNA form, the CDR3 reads TGCAGCGGGGGAGGGATGCAAGAGACCCAGTACTTC. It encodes CSGGGMQETQYF.